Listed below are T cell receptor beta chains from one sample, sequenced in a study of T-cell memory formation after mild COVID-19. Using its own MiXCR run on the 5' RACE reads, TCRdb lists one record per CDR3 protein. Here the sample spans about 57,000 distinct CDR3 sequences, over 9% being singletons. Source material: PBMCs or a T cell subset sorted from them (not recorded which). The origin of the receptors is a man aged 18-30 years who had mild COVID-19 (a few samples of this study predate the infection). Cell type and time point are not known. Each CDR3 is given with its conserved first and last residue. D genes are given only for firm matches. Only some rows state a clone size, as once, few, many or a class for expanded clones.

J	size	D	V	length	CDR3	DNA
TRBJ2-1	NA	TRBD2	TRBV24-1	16	CATSDRTSGNYNEQFF	TGTGCCACCAGTGATAGGACTAGCGGAAACTACAATGAGCAGTTCTTC
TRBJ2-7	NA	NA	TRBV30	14	CAWSRGPGLYEQYF	TGTGCCTGGAGTAGAGGACCTGGGCTTTACGAGCAGTACTTC
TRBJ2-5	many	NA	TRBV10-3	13	CAISEHTRETQYF	TGTGCCATCAGTGAGCACACTAGAGAGACCCAGTACTTC
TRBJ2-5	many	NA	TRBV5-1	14	CASSLVGDQETQYF	TGCGCCAGCAGCTTGGTCGGGGACCAAGAGACCCAGTACTTC
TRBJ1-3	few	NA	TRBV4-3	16	CASSHRLGGSGNTIYF	TGCGCCAGCAGCCACCGTTTGGGGGGCTCTGGAAACACCATATATTTT
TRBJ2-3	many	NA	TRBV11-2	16	CASSLVSSTSTDTQYF	TGTGCCAGCAGCTTAGTGTCGAGTACTAGCACAGATACGCAGTATTTT
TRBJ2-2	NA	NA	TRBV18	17	CASSPGVRQKIAGELFF	TGTGCCAGCTCACCAGGGGTAAGACAGAAGATTGCCGGTGAGCTGTTTTTT
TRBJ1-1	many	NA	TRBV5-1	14	CASSLGVTGTEAFF	TGCGCCAGCAGCTTGGGAGTCACTGGGACTGAGGCTTTCTTT
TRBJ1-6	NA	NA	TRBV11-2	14	CASGRAGGNSPLHF	TGTGCCAGCGGGCGCGCGGGAGGCAATTCACCCCTCCACTTT
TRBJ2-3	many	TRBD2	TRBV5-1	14	CASSETSGQDTQYF	TGCGCCAGCAGCGAAACTAGCGGGCAGGATACGCAGTATTTT
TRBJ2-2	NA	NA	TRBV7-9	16	CASSPRALANTGELFF	TGTGCCAGCAGCCCCAGGGCCCTCGCGAACACCGGGGAGCTGTTTTTT
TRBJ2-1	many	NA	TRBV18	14	CASSPPSSYNEQFF	TGTGCCAGCTCACCACCTTCCAGCTACAATGAGCAGTTCTTC
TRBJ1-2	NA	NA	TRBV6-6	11	CASSPRNGYTF	TGTGCCAGCAGTCCGAGGAATGGCTACACCTTC
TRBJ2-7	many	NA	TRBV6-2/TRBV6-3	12	CASSWDAYEQYF	TGTGCCAGCAGCTGGGACGCCTACGAGCAGTACTTC
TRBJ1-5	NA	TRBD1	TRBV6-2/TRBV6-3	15	CASSYGVRGFQPQHF	TGTGCCAGCAGTTATGGGGTCAGGGGGTTTCAGCCCCAGCATTTT
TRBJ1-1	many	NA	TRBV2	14	CASALPGRLVRAFF	TGTGCCAGCGCTCTTCCGGGACGCCTGGTCCGGGCTTTCTTT